This passage covers 6 T cell receptor beta chains from one sample sequenced in a study of identical twins. One entry per CDR3 protein, called by TCRdb with MiXCR from the 5' RACE reads. Of 500,000 or so distinct CDR3 sequences detected, 20% to 25% appear once; the ten largest clones hold about 0.99%. The same sample was also used in a study of T cells expressing NK-cell markers.

The specimen sequenced was CD4+ T cells sorted from blood. All receptors come from a woman between 18 and 29 years old in good health.

This clonotype has only a few counts. The rearrangement joins TRBV20-1 to TRBJ2-3; D may be TRBD2 (7 bases). CDR3 length: 14 amino acids. CDR1 is DFQATT, CDR2 SNEGSKA, per germline (reference sequence). V lost 3 bases and J lost 6, with 16 bases in between. The DNA for the CDR3 is TGCAGTGCTAGTCGCCGGGGGGCTAAGGATACGCAGTATTTT. This encodes CSASRRGAKDTQYF.

The rearrangement joins TRBV20-1 to TRBJ1-2, with 10 bases fitting TRBD1. With 3 bases clipped from V and 5 bases from J, the junction kept 6 bases outside the gene matches. The CDR3 sequence is 14 residues long. Germline lookup yields CDR1 DFQATT and CDR2 SNEGSKA (reference sequence). The CDR3 is CSASDPGQGYGYTF. Written as DNA, the CDR3 is TGCAGTGCTAGTGATCCGGGACAGGGGTATGGCTACACCTTC.

J is TRBJ2-2 and V is TRBV2; 9 bases fit TRBD2. Trimming at V came to 8 bases and at J to 2 bases, leaving 9 bases not matched to a gene. The CDR3 loop spans 16 amino acids. In germline, CDR1 is SNHLY, CDR2 FYNNEI. The CDR3 is CASRSSGGPNTGELFF. The CDR3, as DNA: TGTGCCAGCCGAAGTAGCGGGGGACCTAACACCGGGGAGCTGTTTTTT.

Here the CDR3 reads CASTPQGTASGYTF. CDR3 sequence (DNA): TGTGCCAGCACCCCACAGGGGACGGCCAGCGGCTACACCTTC. The V and J genes are TRBV12-3 or TRBV12-4 and TRBJ1-2; 7 positions agree with TRBD1. J was trimmed by 8 bases and V by 7 bases; bases with no gene match: 13. The CDR3 is made up of 14 amino acids.

In this sample, this clonotype turned up a few times. This chain connects TRBV10-2 to TRBJ2-3, with 11 positions matching TRBD2. CDR1 and CDR2 from the germline V gene are WSHSY and SAAADI. V shed 5 bases, J shed 3 bases, and the junction held 4 bases outside the gene matches. The CDR3 sequence is 15 residues long. CDR3 region: CASSPSSGRTDTQYF. The CDR3 bases are TGCGCCAGCAGTCCCTCTAGCGGGAGGACAGATACGCAGTATTTT.

This clonotype was recorded a few times. The chain uses TRBV20-1 and TRBJ2-3; TRBD2 aligns across 8 bases. The CDR3 has 14 amino acids. The V gene's germline CDR1 is DFQATT and CDR2 SNEGSKA (reference sequence). V gave up 6 bases and J gave up 0 bases; unmatched junction bases: 5. The CDR3 here is CSAGRGQSTDTQYF. The CDR3 DNA reads TGCAGTGCCGGGAGGGGCCAGAGCACAGATACGCAGTATTTT.